These 5 T cell receptor beta chains were all obtained from the same sample, sequenced in a study of breast tumors, draining lymph nodes, adjacent tissues. MiXCR was run by TCRdb on the multiplex PCR reads, yielding one entry per CDR3 protein. The data contain some 140,000 distinct CDR3 sequences, around 20% of them singletons. The lymph nodes were axillary draining lymph nodes from breast cancer patients. Sequencing input: axillary lymph node tissue. The receptors were gathered from a female donor with breast cancer. Some clones in this sample may be carry-over from other donors' samples.

Only one count was recorded for this clonotype. It may be a read error: a sequence one base away is much more abundant. The chain joins TRBV19 to TRBJ1-5; D unresolved. Looked up from germline, CDR1 is LNHDA and CDR2 is SQIVND (reference sequence). This CDR3 contains 14 residues. The CDR3 region is CASSTQNSNQSQHF. CDR3 in DNA: TGTGCCAGTAGTACGCAGAATAGCAATCAGTCCCAGCATTTT. Complete variable domain (other parts from reference TRBV19 and TRBJ1-5): DGGITQSPKYLFRKEGQNVTLSCEQNLNHDAMYWYRQDPGQGLRLIYYSQIVNDFQKGDIAEGYSVSREKKESFPLTVTSAQKNPTAFYLCASSTQNSNQSQHFGDGTRLSIL.

The table lists this clonotype with a few counts. The rearrangement links TRBV6-5 to TRBJ1-5; the D gene is possibly TRBD1 (6 bases). The germline gives CDR1 MNHEY, CDR2 SVGAGI. The length of the CDR3 is 14 residues. The V gene lost 2 bases and the J gene lost 9 bases, with 14 bases spanning the gap. CDR3 nucleotides: TGTGCCAGCAGTTACGACAGGTTCCAAAGGCCCCAGCATTTT. Its translation: CASSYDRFQRPQHF.

The chain carries TRBV19 and TRBJ1-5; D remains unclear. V gave up 6 bases and J gave up 0 bases, with 12 bases separating them. Germline CDR1 is LNHDA and CDR2 is SQIVND (reference sequence). This CDR3 is built from 15 residues. CDR3 nucleotide sequence: TGTGCCAGTAGGCAGCACGATAATAGCAATCAGCCCCAGCATTTT. Residues: CASRQHDNSNQPQHF.

This clonotype was seen ten or more times. This chain links TRBV7-9 with TRBJ2-5; 10 nucleotides line up with TRBD2. Germline CDR1 SEHNR, CDR2 FQNEAQ (reference sequence). CDR3 length equals 16 residues. V shed 5 bases, J shed 3 bases, and the junction held 9 bases outside the gene matches. The CDR3 here is CASSPSALAGEETQYF. In DNA, the CDR3 is TGTGCCAGCAGCCCCTCCGCGCTAGCGGGGGAAGAGACCCAGTACTTC.

This clonotype was seen a handful of times. The V call is TRBV20-1, the J call TRBJ1-4; D not resolved. This CDR3 contains 13 residues. V was clipped by 3 bases and J by 6 bases, with 11 bases between them. CDR1 and CDR2 from the germline V gene are DFQATT and SNEGSKA (reference sequence). CDR3 nucleotide sequence: TGCAGTGCTAGCCGAGGTGCGGATGAAAAACTGTTTTTT. Translated: CSASRGADEKLFF.